The 13 T cell receptor beta chains given below trace back to one sample, sequenced in a study of neoadjuvant anti-PD-1 for oral cavity cancer. The repertoire was sequenced with immunoSEQ multiplex PCR; TCRdb's copy has only in-frame clones and lacks some. The table lists more than 6,500 clones, 45% of them singletons. Source: tumor tissue, taken before nivolumab (anti-PD-1) treatment. These receptors came from a person between 40 and 85 years old with oral cavity squamous cell carcinoma.

V gene TRBV10-3 combines with J gene TRBJ1-1; TRBD1 might be the D (5 bases). This CDR3 contains 13 residues. Per germline, CDR1 ENHRY and CDR2 SYGVKD. The V gene lost 10 bases and the J gene lost 1 base, with 13 bases spanning the gap. The CDR3 nucleotides read TGTGCCAGTAAGGGACCGACGAACACTGAAGCTTTCTTT. Its translation is CASKGPTNTEAFF.

CDR3 amino acids: CASSPGPPRGGYTF. The CDR3 bases are TGCGCCAGCAGCCCCGGGCCCCCCAGAGGGGGCTACACCTTC. The chain recombines TRBV5-1 with TRBJ1-2, with D unclear. V was pared by 4 bases and J by 8 bases, with 18 bases between. Germline V gene data show CDR1 as SGHRS and CDR2 as YFSETQ. The CDR3 has 14 amino acids.

As concerns this clone: One end of the junction fails to match germline, which may point to a read error. The chain couples TRBV5-4 to TRBJ2-1; D is perhaps TRBD1 (8 bases). The length of the CDR3 is 17 residues. The germline gives CDR1 SGHNT, CDR2 YYREEE (reference sequence). The DNA for the CDR3 is TGTGCCAGCAGCGGGAGGAGGACAGGGAGGGCCTATAATGAGCAGTTCTTC. It is translated as CASSGRRTGRAYNEQFF.

This clone has only a few counts. One end of the junction varies from germline; a read error may be responsible. The chain recombines TRBV27 with TRBJ1-5; D not resolved. Germline lookup yields CDR1 MNHEY and CDR2 SMNVEV (reference sequence). This CDR3 contains 8 residues. Here the CDR3 reads CLQRPQHF. Here the CDR3 DNA reads TGCCTCCAGCGGCCCCAGCATTTT.

This clone was observed a few times. This chain joins TRBV10-3 and TRBJ1-4, with 8 bases fitting TRBD1. Germline loops: CDR1 ENHRY, CDR2 SYGVKD. The CDR3 loop spans 15 amino acids. The V gene end was trimmed by 6 bases and the J gene end by 7 bases; junction bases not matched to a gene: 10. CDR3 residues: CAIRGQGETGEKLFF. The CDR3 DNA reads as TGTGCCATCAGAGGACAGGGAGAAACGGGTGAAAAACTGTTTTTT.

CDR3 sequence (DNA): TGTGCCAGCAGTGACCCCCCTGGTCGAGGCTCCTATAATTCACCCCTCCACTTT. Protein product: CASSDPPGRGSYNSPLHF. The rearrangement joins TRBV2 to TRBJ1-6; D not resolved. This CDR3 region has 18 residues. V lost 3 bases and J 0 bases, leaving 15 bases between the germline ends. Germline loops: CDR1 SNHLY, CDR2 FYNNEI.

This clone has a handful of counts. This chain connects TRBV7-9 to TRBJ1-2, with D hard to call. The CDR3 is 13 residues long. Looked up from germline, CDR1 is SEHNR and CDR2 is FQNEAQ (reference sequence). Trimming removed 2 bases from V and 13 bases from J, with 17 bases in between. DNA for the CDR3: TGTGCCAGCAGCTTAAATCCTCTTGCGGGCCTCACCTTC. Translation: CASSLNPLAGLTF. Looking up the rest from reference TRBV7-9 and TRBJ1-2 gives the full variable domain: DTGVSQNPRHKITKRGQNVTFRCDPISEHNRLYWYRQTLGQGPEFLTYFQNEAQLEKSRLLSDRFSAERPKGSFSTLEIQRTEQGDSAMYLCASSLNPLAGLTFGSGTRLTVV.

This clone counts as medium-sized. V is TRBV27 and J is TRBJ1-6; unclear D gene. V lost 5 bases, J lost 8 bases, and 10 bases lay in between. The CDR3 is 13 residues long. Per germline, CDR1 MNHEY and CDR2 SMNVEV (reference sequence). Here the CDR3 reads CASSPDWYSPLHF. The CDR3, as DNA: TGTGCCAGCAGTCCCGATTGGTATTCACCCCTCCACTTT.

The rearrangement uses TRBV28 and TRBJ2-3; 12 bases map to TRBD2. V was clipped by 6 bases and J by 5 bases; unmatched bases: 9. The CDR3 covers 16 residues. Germline CDR1 is MDHEN and CDR2 is SYDVKM. The CDR3 reads CASSPASGGAVDTQYF. The CDR3 nucleotides read TGTGCCAGCAGCCCGGCTAGCGGGGGGGCGGTAGATACGCAGTATTTT.

This clone was seen a few times. J is TRBJ2-7 and V is TRBV2; a weak D match, TRBD1 (5 bases). Germline CDR1 and CDR2: SNHLY and FYNNEI. The ends were cut back, 2 bases at V and 5 bases at J, with 7 bases in the middle. The CDR3 covers 12 residues. The CDR3, as DNA: TGTGCCAGCAGTGAACAGGGAAACGAGCAGTACTTC. Its protein is CASSEQGNEQYF.

This clone ranks as medium-sized. The chain has TRBV5-4 and TRBJ2-1; 8 bases align to TRBD2. CDR1 SGHNT and CDR2 YYREEE come from the germline V gene (reference sequence). Germline trimming cut 2 bases from V and 7 bases from J; bases unmatched to any gene: 11. CDR3 length: 16 residues. CDR3: CASSLGGGGPLNEQFF. For the CDR3, the DNA is TGTGCCAGCAGCTTAGGAGGCGGGGGGCCCTTGAATGAGCAGTTCTTC.

On this clone: This may arise from a read error, as a much more abundant clone is one base away. This chain links TRBV6-5 with TRBJ1-6; 7 bases are shared with TRBD1. After removal of 5 bases from V and 7 bases from J, the junction contained 2 bases not matched to a gene. CDR1 MNHEY and CDR2 SVGAGI come from the germline V gene. CDR3 length equals 13 residues. CDR3 sequence (DNA): TGTGCCAGCAGTGACAGGGAAAATTCACCCCTCCACTTT. Amino acids: CASSDRENSPLHF.

This clone was seen more than once but under ten times. The chain couples TRBV9 to TRBJ1-2; a weak D match, TRBD1 (5 bases). This CDR3 contains 14 residues. CDR1 and CDR2 (germline): SGDLS, YYNGEE. Between the trimmed V and J ends, which lost 0 bases and 4 bases, there was a span of 10 bases. CDR3 bases: TGTGCCAGCAGCGTAGAGGCAGGGAGCTATGGCTACACCTTC. Its protein product is CASSVEAGSYGYTF.